This T cell receptor (beta chain) originates from a study of blood T cells in healthy people across ages. Study-level information: Through template switching, about one barcoded beta molecule was captured per two T cells, as measured in model experiments.

Isolated per sample were at least 6.5 million PBMCs. Through a sample-barcoded 5' primer and a J-beta primer mix, a second PCR was run for about 7 to 12 cycles. TCRdb independently ran MiXCR on the 5' RACE reads; one entry per CDR3 protein. This repertoire shows 850,000 to 950,000 distinct CDR3 sequences, 29% found once; its top ten account for about 18%. This CDR3 region has 15 residues. The V and J ends lost 4 bases and 4 bases respectively, with 13 bases between them. Germline CDR1 is MGHRA and CDR2 is YSYEKL. This TCR derives from a woman older than 75 in good health. This chain joins TRBV4-1 and TRBJ1-4; tentatively, D is TRBD1 (6 bases). Sample: blood. CDR3 nucleotides: TGCGCCAGCAGCCCAGGGCCAGGGGTTAATGAAAAACTGTTTTTT. Encoded protein: CASSPGPGVNEKLFF.